The 6 T cell receptor beta chains presented below share a single source sample, sequenced in a study of regulatory T cells in long-lasting Graves disease. The TCR beta library used iRepertoire HTBI primers with Arm-PCR amplification of CDR3. TCRdb re-called the multiplex PCR reads through MiXCR, storing one row per CDR3 protein. The data show 550,000 to 600,000 distinct CDR3 sequences, roughly 16% seen once. Time point of the sample: newly diagnosed GD, antithyroid drugs for less than 3 months. Scientists built the TCR library using RNA that was extracted from PBMCs. A further study also used this sample, focusing on T cells in Graves' hyperthyroidism and ophthalmopathy.

This specimen was peripheral blood mononuclear cells (PBMCs), taken at new diagnosis, from a patient treated with antithyroid drugs. The receptors stem from a man in his late teens or twenties with Graves disease.

This chain links TRBV4-1 with TRBJ1-5; D is possibly TRBD1 (5 bases). The CDR3 totals 16 residues. The V gene's germline CDR1 is MGHRA and CDR2 YSYEKL. Between the trimmed V and J ends, which lost 7 bases and 3 bases, there was a span of 19 bases. The CDR3 DNA is TGCGCCAGCACCCCTCTAATGGTCGGGACCAATCAGCCCCAGCATTTT. This encodes CASTPLMVGTNQPQHF.

This clonotype was observed a handful of times. This chain joins TRBV7-8 and TRBJ1-6; D is unclear. V was pared by 5 bases and J by 0 bases, with 14 bases between. The CDR3 consists of 17 residues. CDR1 and CDR2 (germline): SGHVS, FQNEAQ. Here the CDR3 DNA reads TGTGCCAGCAGCGTCCGACGGCAAAGCTCCTATAATTCACCCCTCCACTTT. Amino acid sequence: CASSVRRQSSYNSPLHF.

Many counts were recorded for this clonotype. The chain uses TRBV5-5 and TRBJ2-1; 9 bases line up with TRBD2. CDR3 size: 17 residues. V shed 4 bases, J shed 2 bases, and the junction held 10 bases outside the gene matches. Germline values: CDR1 SGHKS, CDR2 YYEKEE (reference sequence). The CDR3 protein is CASSPGAGGPPYNEQFF. The DNA for the CDR3 is TGTGCCAGCAGCCCGGGGGCGGGAGGGCCTCCCTACAATGAGCAGTTCTTC.

This clonotype appeared many times. The chain carries TRBV27 and TRBJ2-1; 8 bases agree with TRBD2. CDR1 MNHEY and CDR2 SMNVEV come from the germline V gene (reference sequence). V lost 6 bases and J lost 7; bases outside the gene matches: 8. The CDR3 covers 14 residues. The CDR3 DNA is TGTGCCAGCAGGGAGAGCGGGAGACGGAATGAGCAGTTCTTC. Translating gives CASRESGRRNEQFF.

The CDR3 DNA reads as TGCGCCAGCAGCTCCACACAGTCCCCCGCCGAGCAGTACTTC. Its translation is CASSSTQSPAEQYF. The rearrangement uses TRBV4-1 and TRBJ2-7; D is uncertain. The CDR3 covers 14 residues. Germline CDR1 and CDR2: MGHRA and YSYEKL. V lost 5 bases and J lost 6, with 17 bases in between.

This clonotype was recorded a few times. The chain combines TRBV7-9 with TRBJ2-3, with D uncertain. The CDR3 is 15 residues long. Germline V gene lookup returns CDR1 SEHNR and CDR2 FQNEAQ (reference sequence). V lost 2 bases and J lost 0, with 9 bases in between. CDR3 residues: CASSLKAASTDTQYF. CDR3 nucleotide sequence: TGTGCCAGCAGCTTAAAGGCAGCAAGCACAGATACGCAGTATTTT.